The clone carrying this T cell receptor beta chain occurred a few times. As originally analysed: Reference gene primer amplification in the assay estimated nucleated cell counts. The data were produced by immunoSEQ multiplex PCR, yet TCRdb's version contains in-frame clones alone and is incomplete. The DNA gave D and trimming, while V, J and clone size come from that table. The repertoire holds about 60,000 clones, with approximately 79% as singletons. This sample was taken from a study of blood T cell repertoires in COVID-19. Study-wide background: COVID-19 samples, acute and convalescent, were from the United States, Italy and Spain. Nucleic acid was either cDNA or gDNA, and it came from T cells, B-cell-depleted T cells, or PBMCs.

V lost 5 bases and J lost 6; bases outside the gene matches: 18. From germline, CDR1 is SGHNT and CDR2 YENEEA. The CDR3 has 20 residues. The sequenced sample was peripheral blood. The chain uses TRBV11-3 and TRBJ2-2, with TRBD2 identical over 13 bases. This sequence was found in a human donor in a cohort sampled during active COVID-19. The CDR3 protein is CASSKRRGTSGTMSSGELFF. CDR3 sequence (DNA): TGTGCCAGCAGCAAGAGGCGTGGGACTAGCGGGACTATGAGCTCCGGGGAGCTGTTTTTT.